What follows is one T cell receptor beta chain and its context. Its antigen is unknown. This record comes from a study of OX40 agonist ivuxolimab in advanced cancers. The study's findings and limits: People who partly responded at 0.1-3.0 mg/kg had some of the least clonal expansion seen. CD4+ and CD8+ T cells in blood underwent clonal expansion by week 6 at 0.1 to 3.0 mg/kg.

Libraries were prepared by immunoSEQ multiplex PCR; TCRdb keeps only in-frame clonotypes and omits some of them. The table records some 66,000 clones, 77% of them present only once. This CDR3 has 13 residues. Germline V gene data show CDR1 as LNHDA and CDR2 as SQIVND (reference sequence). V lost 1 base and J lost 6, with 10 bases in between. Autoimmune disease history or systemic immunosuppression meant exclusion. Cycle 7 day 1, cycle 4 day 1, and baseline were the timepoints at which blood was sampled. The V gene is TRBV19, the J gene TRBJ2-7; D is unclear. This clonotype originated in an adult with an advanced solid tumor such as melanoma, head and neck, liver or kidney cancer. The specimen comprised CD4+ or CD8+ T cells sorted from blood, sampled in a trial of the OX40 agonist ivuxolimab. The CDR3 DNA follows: TGTGCCAGTAGTATAGTGGCCTCCGCCGAGCAGTACTTC. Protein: CASSIVASAEQYF.